These 22 T cell receptor beta chains originate from one sample sequenced in a study of OX40 agonist ivuxolimab in advanced cancers. The table came from immunoSEQ multiplex PCR; TCRdb's copy has only in-frame clones and leaves some out. The top ten clones hold around 2% of a sample with tens of thousands of clones, around four fifths of them seen once. Sequenced material: CD4+ or CD8+ T cells sorted from blood, taken in a trial of the OX40 agonist ivuxolimab. These TCRs come from an adult with an advanced solid tumor such as melanoma, head and neck, liver or kidney cancer.

In its sample, this clone was seen a few times. One junction end does not reproduce the germline sequence, and a read error may be involved. This chain links TRBV7-7 with TRBJ1-1, with D possibly TRBD1 on 6 matching bases. This CDR3 has 14 amino acids. Germline V gene sequence: CDR1 SSHAT, CDR2 FNYEAQ (reference sequence). Here the CDR3 DNA reads TGTGCTAGCAGCCCGCGGGGGGGCAACACTGAAGCTTTCTTT. As protein: CASSPRGGNTEAFF.

The chain employs TRBV19 and TRBJ1-5; 9 bases align to TRBD1. Germline-derived CDR1 and CDR2 are LNHDA and SQIVND (reference sequence). The V and J ends lost 10 bases and 7 bases, in that order; junction bases with no gene match: 17. This CDR3 is built from 16 residues. The CDR3 protein is CATHPTGQGTRQPQHF. CDR3 DNA sequence: TGTGCCACCCACCCCACGGGACAGGGAACCCGGCAGCCCCAGCATTTT.

V is TRBV30 and J is TRBJ1-1; D gene unclear. The CDR3 is 14 residues long. Germline assignment: CDR1 GTSNPN and CDR2 SVGIG (reference sequence). V lost 4 bases, J lost 4 bases, and 16 bases lay in between. This chain's CDR3 is CAWTDGQLGTEAFF. As DNA, the CDR3 is TGTGCCTGGACCGATGGGCAGTTGGGCACTGAAGCTTTCTTT.

The genes are TRBV30 and TRBJ2-5; D ambiguous. The CDR3 contains 11 residues. Germline assignment: CDR1 GTSNPN and CDR2 SVGIG (reference sequence). The V and J ends lost 1 base and 7 bases respectively, with 7 bases between them. CDR3 coding DNA: TGTGCCTGGAGTGATGGGGTGACCCAGTACTTC. Translation gives CAWSDGVTQYF. Complete variable domain (other parts from reference TRBV30 and TRBJ2-5): SQTIHQWPATLVQPVGSPLSLECTVEGTSNPNLYWYRQAAGRGLQLLFYSVGIGQISSEVPQNLSASRPQDRQFILSSKKLLLSDSGFYLCAWSDGVTQYFGPGTRLLVL.

The chain combines TRBV7-3 with TRBJ2-7, with D perhaps matching TRBD1 (5 bases). Per germline, CDR1 SGHTA and CDR2 FQGTGA. Trimming cost V 2 bases and J 6 bases, with 14 bases left between them. CDR3 length: 14 amino acids. DNA of the CDR3: TGTGCCAGCAGCTTATTCGCCGGTCAGGGCGAGCAGTACTTC. Residues: CASSLFAGQGEQYF.

The gene calls are TRBV5-4 and TRBJ2-2; maybe TRBD2 (7 bases). CDR1 is SGHNT and CDR2 is YYREEE in the germline V gene (reference sequence). This CDR3 is 17 amino acids long. The germline V and J ends were trimmed by 3 bases and 0 bases, with 15 bases remaining between them. The CDR3 spells CASSSLTGRANTGELFF. The CDR3 DNA reads TGTGCCAGCAGCTCCTTAACAGGGAGGGCGAACACCGGGGAGCTGTTTTTT.

The chain links TRBV27 to TRBJ2-4; D ambiguous. CDR3 length: 15 amino acids. CDR1 is MNHEY and CDR2 is SMNVEV in the germline V gene (reference sequence). Trimming took off 3 bases at V and 2 bases at J, with 11 bases between the two ends. This chain's CDR3 is CASSLLLGSKNIQYF. The CDR3 DNA sequence: TGTGCCAGCAGTTTGCTTTTGGGATCCAAAAACATTCAGTACTTC.

The rearrangement joins TRBV29-1 to TRBJ2-7; tentatively, D is TRBD2 (7 bases). The CDR3 sequence is 14 residues long. Trimming stripped 4 bases from V and 7 bases from J, with 20 bases between. Germline loops: CDR1 SQVTM, CDR2 ANQGSEA. CDR3 DNA sequence: TGCAGCGTTGGGGGGGGCGTAATCGGACGAGAGCAGTACTTC. Residues: CSVGGGVIGREQYF.

This chain joins TRBV7-2 and TRBJ2-7; D ambiguous. The CDR3 consists of 17 residues. Trimming shortened V by 0 bases and J by 3 bases, and 18 bases separated the two germline ends. The germline gives CDR1 SGHTA, CDR2 FQGNSA. CDR3 coding DNA: TGTGCCAGCAGCTTAGCAGGTCCGTCGACCAACTACTACGAGCAGTACTTC. Amino acids: CASSLAGPSTNYYEQYF.

The chain links TRBV29-1 to TRBJ1-1; maybe TRBD1 (6 bases). The CDR3 consists of 13 residues. CDR1 and CDR2 from the germline V gene are SQVTM and ANQGSEA. V was pared by 7 bases and J by 3 bases, with 15 bases between. CDR3 sequence reads: CSGSGAADTEAFF. In DNA, the CDR3 is TGCAGCGGTTCAGGGGCGGCGGACACTGAAGCTTTCTTT.

In its sample, this clone was seen once. V is TRBV11-2 and J is TRBJ2-7; D may be TRBD1 or TRBD2 (6 bases each). Trimming removed 4 bases at V and 2 bases at J, with 24 bases between. This CDR3 is built from 18 residues. In germline, CDR1 is SGHAT, CDR2 FQNNGV. CDR3 residues: CASSSLTGDRGKPYEQYF. The CDR3 DNA reads TGTGCCAGCAGCTCCCTTACGGGAGATAGGGGGAAACCCTACGAGCAGTACTTC.

This rearrangement joins TRBV6-1 to TRBJ1-1; the D is unclear. Germline CDR1 and CDR2: MNHNS and SASEGT. CDR3 length: 14 amino acids. Trimming left V 1 base short and J 7 bases short, with 13 bases between. The CDR3 loop is CASSEVGRSIEAFF. The CDR3 DNA reads TGTGCCAGCAGTGAAGTGGGTAGGTCAATTGAAGCTTTCTTT.

The chain has TRBV6-5 and TRBJ2-3; weak D call: TRBD2 (6 bases). Germline values: CDR1 MNHEY, CDR2 SVGAGI. CDR3 length equals 13 residues. V was shortened by 8 bases and J by 4 bases, with 13 bases between the two germline ends. Here the CDR3 reads CASGAGLADTQYF. The CDR3 nucleotides read TGTGCCAGCGGGGCGGGATTGGCAGATACGCAGTATTTT.

The V call is TRBV30, the J call TRBJ2-7, with D possibly being TRBD1 (6 bases). Looked up from germline, CDR1 is GTSNPN and CDR2 is SVGIG (reference sequence). The CDR3 contains 11 residues. Trimming pared 6 bases from V and 2 bases from J, leaving 8 bases between. The CDR3: CACGQTYEQYF. The CDR3 DNA reads TGTGCCTGCGGACAGACCTACGAGCAGTACTTC.

CDR3 nucleotide sequence: TGCGCCAGCACCCGACAGGGAGCCAATTCACCCCTCCACTTT. Translating gives CASTRQGANSPLHF. V usage is TRBV5-1 and J usage is TRBJ1-6; 7 bases agree with TRBD1. V was pared by 6 bases and J by 7 bases, with 7 bases of the junction left unmatched. The CDR3 runs to 14 residues. CDR1 and CDR2 (germline): SGHRS, YFSETQ.

The chain carries TRBV2 and TRBJ2-4; 7 bases are a match to TRBD2. The germline CDR1 and CDR2 sequences are SNHLY and FYNNEI. This CDR3 comprises 11 residues. The junction had 3 bases not matched to a gene; V was cut back by 1 base and J by 15 bases. The CDR3 DNA reads TGTGCCAGCAGTGAAGAGACTAGCTCGTACTTC. This translates into CASSEETSSYF.

The rearrangement joins TRBV11-3 to TRBJ2-3; the D call may be TRBD1 or TRBD2 (6 bases each). V gave up 5 bases and J gave up 7 bases, with 16 bases separating them. The CDR3 loop spans 14 amino acids. Germline V gene data show CDR1 as SGHNT and CDR2 as YENEEA. The DNA of the CDR3 is TGTGCCAGCAGCCCGTCTGCGGGACACCATACGCAGTATTTT. It yields the protein CASSPSAGHHTQYF.

V is TRBV7-2 and J is TRBJ2-7, with 12 positions matching TRBD2. J gave up 1 base and V 9 bases, and 7 bases lay outside the gene matches. The CDR3 is 15 residues long. Germline-derived CDR1 and CDR2 are SGHTA and FQGNSA. The CDR3 DNA follows: TGTGCCAGTAGCCCCACTAGCGGGAGGTCCTACGAGCAGTACTTC. It translates to CASSPTSGRSYEQYF.

This clone turned up a few times. V gene TRBV5-1 combines with J gene TRBJ2-3; TRBD2 agrees at 13 bases. In germline, CDR1 is SGHRS, CDR2 YFSETQ. CDR3 size: 17 residues. Losses at the gene ends were 0 bases for V and 2 bases for J; bases not matched to a gene: 3. The CDR3 DNA follows: TGCGCCAGCAGCTTGGGGGGACTAGCGGGGTTCACAGATACGCAGTATTTT. Protein product: CASSLGGLAGFTDTQYF.

This rearrangement joins TRBV5-4 to TRBJ1-5; D is possibly TRBD1 (6 bases). CDR1 SGHNT and CDR2 YYREEE come from the germline V gene (reference sequence). The length of the CDR3 is 14 residues. V shed 2 bases and J shed 4 bases, with 10 bases lying between them. The CDR3: CASSFGGANQPQHF. The CDR3, as DNA: TGTGCCAGCAGCTTTGGGGGGGCAAATCAGCCCCAGCATTTT. Supplemented by reference TRBV5-4 and TRBJ1-5, the full variable domain reads ETGVTQSPTHLIKTRGQQVTLRCSSQSGHNTVSWYQQALGQGPQFIFQYYREEENGRGNFPPRFSGLQFPNYSSELNVNALELDDSALYLCASSFGGANQPQHFGDGTRLSIL.

The chain links TRBV6-6 to TRBJ2-2; D possibly corresponds to TRBD2 (6 bases). This CDR3 has 16 amino acids. The germline CDR1 and CDR2 sequences are MNHNY and SVGAGI (reference sequence). Trimming left V 7 bases short and J 5 bases short, with 20 bases between. For the CDR3, the DNA is TGTGCCAGCATTCCTAGCGCAGCCAAGGGGACCGGGGAGCTGTTTTTT. Amino acid sequence: CASIPSAAKGTGELFF.

The gene calls are TRBV5-1 and TRBJ1-2, with 11 bases aligning to TRBD1. Germline values: CDR1 SGHRS, CDR2 YFSETQ. The ends lost 4 bases at V and 3 bases at J; junction bases unmatched: 5. CDR3 size: 15 residues. In DNA, the CDR3 is TGCGCCAGCAGCCGGGACAGGGGGATGGACTATGGCTACACCTTC. This encodes CASSRDRGMDYGYTF. The variable domain in full, completed from reference TRBV5-1 and TRBJ1-2, reads KAGVTQTPRYLIKTRGQQVTLSCSPISGHRSVSWYQQTPGQGLQFLFEYFSETQRNKGNFPGRFSGRQFSNSRSEMNVSTLELGDSALYLCASSRDRGMDYGYTFGSGTRLTVV.